A single sample gave rise to the 2 T cell receptor beta chains below, sequenced in a study of T cell responses to AZD1222 COVID-19 vaccine listed by TCRdb under 2021. Libraries were built with the immunoSEQ multiplex PCR assay. The immuneACCESS repertoire file appears here via TCRdb, limited to in-frame rearrangements. These files lack a portion of the clones; in checked studies, under half of the deficit traces to unresolved V genes, and the cause of the others is not known. In this sample the table shows 100,000 to 150,000 clones, 94% of which occur a single time. The ten largest make up approximately 6.3% of the sample. Reading the label with the study, this specimen's time point is: baseline before first vaccination. This specimen consisted of peripheral blood, obtained on day 0 of AZD1222 vaccination. The receptors derive from an adult in good health.

This clone was counted a few times. The chain is built from TRBV6-5 and TRBJ1-1; 7 nucleotides line up with TRBD1. Germline V lookup: CDR1 MNHEY, CDR2 SVGAGI. The CDR3 runs to 14 residues. V was clipped by 4 bases and J by 2 bases; unmatched bases: 4. The CDR3 DNA reads as TGTGCCAGCAGTTGGGGACAGTCAAACACTGAAGCTTTCTTT. Residues: CASSWGQSNTEAFF.

CDR3 amino acids: CASSPGQEETQYF. CDR3 DNA sequence: TGTGCCAGCAGCCCGGGACAGGAAGAGACCCAGTACTTC. V gene TRBV7-8 combines with J gene TRBJ2-5, with 8 bases fitting TRBD1. Trimming took 5 bases from V and 3 from J; bases not matched to a gene: 2. Per germline, CDR1 SGHVS and CDR2 FQNEAQ. This CDR3 region has 13 residues.